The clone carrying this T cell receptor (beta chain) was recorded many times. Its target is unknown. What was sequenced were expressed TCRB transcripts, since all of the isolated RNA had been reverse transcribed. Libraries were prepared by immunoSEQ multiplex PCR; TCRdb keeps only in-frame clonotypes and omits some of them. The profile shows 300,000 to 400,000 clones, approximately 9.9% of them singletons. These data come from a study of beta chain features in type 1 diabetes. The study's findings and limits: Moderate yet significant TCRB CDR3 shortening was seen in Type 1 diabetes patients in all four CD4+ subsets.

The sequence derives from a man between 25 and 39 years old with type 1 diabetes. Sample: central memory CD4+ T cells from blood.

CDR3 protein: CASSSQPGQGEKLFF. The CDR3 DNA is TGCGCCAGCAGCTCTCAACCGGGACAGGGTGAAAAACTGTTTTTT. This chain joins TRBV5-1 and TRBJ1-4; 9 bases are shared with TRBD1. CDR1 is SGHRS, CDR2 YFSETQ, per germline. V dropped 3 bases and J dropped 7; count of bases not matched to a gene: 7. The CDR3 covers 15 residues.